This entry features one T cell receptor beta chain sequence. This record belongs to a study of blood T cell repertoires in COVID-19. As for the study in general: The United States, Italy and Spain supplied acute and convalescent COVID-19 samples.

Data came from immunoSEQ multiplex PCR; TCRdb stores just in-frame clones and leaves some out. In the table there are 200,000 to 250,000 clones, around 90% of which are singletons. Germline V gene lookup returns CDR1 SGDLS and CDR2 YYNGEE. The ends lost 0 bases at V and 4 bases at J; junction bases unmatched: 6. The CDR3 consists of 15 residues. Sequences were obtained from PBMCs or T cells enriched from blood (not recorded which). V usage is TRBV9 and J usage is TRBJ1-1; TRBD1 agrees at 7 bases. The sequence was obtained from a man aged 25 to 40 who had recovered from COVID-19. CDR3 nucleotides: TGTGCCAGCAGCGTAGAAGGGGGCCGGGGCACTGAAGCTTTCTTT. Its translation is CASSVEGGRGTEAFF.